The 2 T cell receptor beta chains below come from one sample, sequenced in a study of cytomegalovirus exposure and HLA in healthy donors. The study ran its PCR with 60 Vbeta and 13 Jbeta primers. Libraries were prepared by immunoSEQ multiplex PCR; TCRdb keeps only in-frame clonotypes and omits some of them. In the table there are some 130,000 clones, 60% to 80% of which are singletons. Sequenced material: PBMCs. These receptors were taken from a man aged 25 to 40 in good health and CMV-seronegative.

V usage is TRBV5-6 and J usage is TRBJ2-1, with 12 bases identical to TRBD1. V shed 4 bases and J 4 bases; nucleotides not matched to a gene: 3. There are 15 residues in the CDR3. Germline V gene data show CDR1 as SGHDT and CDR2 as YYEEEE. The CDR3: CASSQGQGAYNEQFF. The CDR3 bases are TGTGCCAGCAGCCAGGGACAGGGGGCATACAATGAGCAGTTCTTC.

The CDR3: CASSYSQYQETQYF. The CDR3 coding sequence is TGTGCCAGCAGTTATAGCCAGTACCAAGAGACCCAGTACTTC. The chain recombines TRBV6-5 with TRBJ2-5; D not certain. CDR1 and CDR2 from the germline V gene are MNHEY and SVGAGI. The V gene lost 3 bases and the J gene lost 0 bases, with 8 bases spanning the gap. The CDR3 consists of 14 residues.